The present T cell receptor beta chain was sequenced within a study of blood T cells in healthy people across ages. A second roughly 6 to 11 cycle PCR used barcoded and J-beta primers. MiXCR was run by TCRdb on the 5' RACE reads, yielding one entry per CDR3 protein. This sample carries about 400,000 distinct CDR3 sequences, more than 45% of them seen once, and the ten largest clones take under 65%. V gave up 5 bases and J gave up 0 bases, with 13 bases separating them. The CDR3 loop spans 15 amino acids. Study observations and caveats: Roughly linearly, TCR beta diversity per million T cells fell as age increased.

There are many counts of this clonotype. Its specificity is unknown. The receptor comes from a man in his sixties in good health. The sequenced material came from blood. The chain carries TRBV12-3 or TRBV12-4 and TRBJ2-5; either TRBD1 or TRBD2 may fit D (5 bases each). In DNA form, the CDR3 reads TGTGCCAGCAGTCGGGACGCGCCGTACCAAGAGACCCAGTACTTC. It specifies CASSRDAPYQETQYF.